These 17 T cell receptor beta chains share one sample of origin, sequenced in a study of sequential checkpoint blockade in melanoma. Treatment reported: randomized to nivolumab then ipilimumab (arm A) or the reverse (arm B). TCRdb's table, derived via immunoSEQ multiplex PCR, lists solely in-frame clones and lacks some. There are some 30,000 clones in the sample; more than 65% occur only once, and approximately 18% lies in the top ten. Source: CD8+ T cells sorted from blood (inferred from file names), taken from a patient given nivolumab and ipilimumab in sequence. These receptors came from a human donor with melanoma.

In its sample, this clone was seen a few times. The chain couples TRBV10-3 to TRBJ2-5, with 8 bases aligning to TRBD1. The V gene end was trimmed by 3 bases and the J gene end by 5 bases; junction bases not matched to a gene: 11. Germline V gene sequence: CDR1 ENHRY, CDR2 SYGVKD. The CDR3 extends over 16 amino acids. CDR3 protein: CAISDAAGGAEETQYF. In DNA, the CDR3 is TGTGCCATCAGTGACGCAGCAGGGGGCGCCGAGGAGACCCAGTACTTC.

This CDR3 is CASSLAGLGYGYTF. DNA of the CDR3: TGTGCCAGCAGCTTGGCAGGTCTCGGCTATGGCTACACCTTC. The gene calls are TRBV5-5 and TRBJ1-2; D not resolved. The CDR3 is made up of 14 amino acids. The V gene's germline CDR1 is SGHKS and CDR2 YYEKEE (reference sequence). V lost 0 bases to trimming and J lost 4 bases, with 10 bases between them.

This clone has more than one count but fewer than ten. Additional DNA sequences in this sample encode the identical CDR3. The chain employs TRBV10-3 and TRBJ1-5, with TRBD1 matching 8 bases. V shed 0 bases and J 2 bases; nucleotides not matched to a gene: 3. From germline, CDR1 is ENHRY and CDR2 SYGVKD. This CDR3 has 16 amino acids. The CDR3 DNA is TGTGCCATCAGTGAGTCGGGGACAGGACGCAATCAGCCCCAGCATTTT. It encodes CAISESGTGRNQPQHF.

CDR3 sequence: CAWSTGQENEKLFF. The CDR3 nucleotides read TGTGCCTGGAGTACGGGACAGGAAAATGAAAAACTGTTTTTT. This chain uses TRBV30 with TRBJ1-4, with TRBD1 matching 8 bases. This CDR3 contains 14 residues. V lost 2 bases and J lost 5; bases outside the gene matches: 4. The germline V gene has CDR1 GTSNPN and CDR2 SVGIG (reference sequence).

V and J are TRBV5-5 and TRBJ1-5; D unclear. Trimming shortened V by 0 bases and J by 3 bases, and 13 bases separated the two germline ends. The length of the CDR3 is 16 residues. CDR1 and CDR2 from the germline V gene are SGHKS and YYEKEE (reference sequence). The CDR3 reads CASSLGADRDNQPQHF. CDR3 DNA: TGTGCCAGCAGCTTGGGGGCCGACCGAGACAATCAGCCCCAGCATTTT.

There are a few counts of this clone. The rearrangement joins TRBV9 to TRBJ1-6; 8 bases match TRBD1. Trimming removed 6 bases from V and 0 bases from J; junction bases left unmatched: 8. The CDR3 covers 17 residues. Germline V gene data show CDR1 as SGDLS and CDR2 as YYNGEE. CDR3 coding DNA: TGTGCCAGCAACGGACAGGGCGATAACTCCTATAATTCACCCCTCCACTTT. Encoded protein: CASNGQGDNSYNSPLHF.

This sequence joins TRBV7-3 and TRBJ2-2, with D possibly TRBD1 on 5 matching bases. The CDR3 has 15 residues. With 5 bases removed from V and 0 bases from J, the gap between germline ends came to 10 bases. Germline loops: CDR1 SGHTA, CDR2 FQGTGA. CDR3 sequence: CASSQDKANTGELFF. CDR3 coding DNA: TGTGCCAGCAGCCAGGACAAGGCGAACACCGGGGAGCTGTTTTTT. The full variable domain, completed using reference TRBV7-3 and TRBJ2-2, is GAGVSQTPSNKVTEKGKYVELRCDPISGHTALYWYRQSLGQGPEFLIYFQGTGAADDSGLPNDRFFAVRPEGSVSTLKIQRTERGDSAVYLCASSQDKANTGELFFGEGSRLTVL.

This clone was seen a handful of times. The V gene is TRBV7-2, the J gene TRBJ1-4, with a possible D match to TRBD1 (5 bases). There are 14 residues in the CDR3. The ends were cut back, 11 bases at V and 8 bases at J, with 21 bases in the middle. Per germline, CDR1 SGHTA and CDR2 FQGNSA. The CDR3 here is CAAMVGGLEEKLFF. The CDR3 region has the DNA TGTGCCGCCATGGTCGGGGGGTTGGAAGAAAAACTGTTTTTT. The full variable domain, completed using reference TRBV7-2 and TRBJ1-4, is GAGVSQSPSNKVTEKGKDVELRCDPISGHTALYWYRQSLGQGLEFLIYFQGNSAPDKSGLPSDRFSAERTGGSVSTLTIQRTQQEDSAVYLCAAMVGGLEEKLFFGSGTQLSVL.

Note on this clone: A read error is likely here: a far larger clone is one base away. V usage is TRBV7-9 and J usage is TRBJ1-1, with D hard to call. This CDR3 has 15 amino acids. The germline gives CDR1 SEHNR, CDR2 FQNEAQ (reference sequence). CDR3 amino acids: CASSLDQALNTAAFF. The CDR3, as DNA: TGTGCCAGCAGCTTAGATCAGGCACTGAACACTGCAGCTTTCTTT.

CDR3 bases: TGTGCCAGCAGTTACTCTCCAGGGGGCCTTCAGCCCCAGCATTTT. Protein: CASSYSPGGLQPQHF. V and J are TRBV6-5 and TRBJ1-5; 8 bases align to TRBD1. J gave up 6 bases and V 0 bases, and 4 bases lay outside the gene matches. The CDR3 covers 15 residues. The germline gives CDR1 MNHEY, CDR2 SVGAGI.

The gene calls are TRBV27 and TRBJ2-5; 8 nucleotides line up with TRBD2. Looked up from germline, CDR1 is MNHEY and CDR2 is SMNVEV (reference sequence). The CDR3 consists of 14 residues. V shed 7 bases and J 5 bases; nucleotides not matched to a gene: 9. The CDR3 nucleotides are TGTGCCAGCACCCCCGGGGGGGGCGGGGAGACCCAGTACTTC. This translates into CASTPGGGGETQYF.

The J gene is TRBJ2-5, the V gene TRBV28, with 11 bases identical to TRBD2. The CDR3 has 17 amino acids. The junction had 11 bases not matched to a gene; V was cut back by 5 bases and J by 3 bases. The germline CDR1 and CDR2 sequences are MDHEN and SYDVKM. The CDR3 DNA reads as TGTGCCAGCAGTCTCTCCCTTAGCGGGAGGGTAGAAGAGACCCAGTACTTC. Translating gives CASSLSLSGRVEETQYF. The variable domain in full, with the rest retrieved from reference TRBV28 and TRBJ2-5, is DVKVTQSSRYLVKRTGEKVFLECVQDMDHENMFWYRQDPGLGLRLIYFSYDVKMKEKGDIPEGYSVSREKKERFSLILESASTNQTSMYLCASSLSLSGRVEETQYFGPGTRLLVL.

The rearrangement uses TRBV29-1 and TRBJ2-5, with D possibly matching TRBD1 (5 bases). Near its end, the DNA agrees better with TRBJ2-7, so the J call may be wrong. Germline CDR1 reads SQVTM; CDR2 reads ANQGSEA. The CDR3 runs to 13 residues. The CDR3, as DNA: TGCAGCGTTGAGGGCAGAACAGGCTACGAGCAGTACTTC. Protein sequence: CSVEGRTGYEQYF.

This clone was found a few times. This chain links TRBV5-6 with TRBJ1-4; D gene unclear. Germline V gene sequence: CDR1 SGHDT, CDR2 YYEEEE. V lost 1 base and J lost 8, with 18 bases in between. This CDR3 is built from 16 residues. CDR3 sequence (DNA): TGTGCCAGCAGCTTGTTAGGATTCCTAGTTGAAGAAAAACTGTTTTTT. Amino acid sequence: CASSLLGFLVEEKLFF.

The genes are TRBV6-5 and TRBJ1-5; D is possibly TRBD1 (5 bases). CDR3 size: 15 residues. The V end was cut by 0 bases, the J end by 5 bases, with 11 bases between. Germline assignment: CDR1 MNHEY and CDR2 SVGAGI. Written as DNA, the CDR3 is TGTGCCAGCAGTTACTCGGCCAGGGTCGATCAGCCCCAGCATTTT. Translated, it gives CASSYSARVDQPQHF.

The V gene is TRBV6-6, the J gene TRBJ1-1, with 7 bases matching TRBD1. Unmatched junction bases numbered 5, after V lost 7 bases and J lost 0 bases. The germline CDR1 and CDR2 sequences are MNHNY and SVGAGI (reference sequence). The CDR3 has 14 amino acids. CDR3 amino acids: CASTPGQMNTEAFF. The CDR3, as DNA: TGTGCCAGCACCCCGGGACAGATGAACACTGAAGCTTTCTTT.

V gene TRBV19 combines with J gene TRBJ1-2; no clear D gene. The germline V gene encodes CDR1 LNHDA and CDR2 SQIVND (reference sequence). The V and J ends lost 3 bases and 4 bases respectively, with 9 bases between them. This CDR3 spans 13 amino acids. The CDR3 spells CASSIELLYGYTF. CDR3 nucleotides: TGTGCCAGTAGTATTGAGCTACTCTATGGCTACACCTTC.